This T cell receptor (beta chain) was documented in a study of OX40 agonist ivuxolimab in advanced cancers. On the study more broadly: Allowance was made for prior anti-PD-1, anti-PD-L1 or anti-CTLA-4 therapy, and about 44% had some. Findings and caveats of the study: CD8+ T cells averaged more expanded clones than CD4+.

Prior autoimmune disease or systemic immunosuppression barred patients. Collection of blood occurred at baseline, at cycle 4 day 1, and at cycle 7 day 1. The CDR3 length is 15 residues. CDR1 and CDR2 from the germline V gene are SGHRS and YFSETQ. With V trimmed by 5 bases and J by 1 base, 3 bases remained unmatched. Points on this clone: The target antigen is unknown.

Assay used: immunoSEQ multiplex PCR; TCRdb lists only in-frame clones, some missing. This table has roughly 30,000 clones, 85% to 95% appearing once. The chain carries TRBV5-1 and TRBJ1-1; 12 bases are shared with TRBD1. This TCR was sampled from an adult with an advanced solid tumor such as melanoma, head and neck, liver or kidney cancer. The sequencing here drew on CD4+ or CD8+ T cells sorted from blood, taken in a trial of the OX40 agonist ivuxolimab. The CDR3 DNA follows: TGCGCCAGCAGAGGGGACAGGGGGCAGAACACTGAAGCTTTCTTT. Translation: CASRGDRGQNTEAFF. Full variable domain (missing parts from reference TRBV5-1 and TRBJ1-1): KAGVTQTPRYLIKTRGQQVTLSCSPISGHRSVSWYQQTPGQGLQFLFEYFSETQRNKGNFPGRFSGRQFSNSRSEMNVSTLELGDSALYLCASRGDRGQNTEAFFGQGTRLTVV.